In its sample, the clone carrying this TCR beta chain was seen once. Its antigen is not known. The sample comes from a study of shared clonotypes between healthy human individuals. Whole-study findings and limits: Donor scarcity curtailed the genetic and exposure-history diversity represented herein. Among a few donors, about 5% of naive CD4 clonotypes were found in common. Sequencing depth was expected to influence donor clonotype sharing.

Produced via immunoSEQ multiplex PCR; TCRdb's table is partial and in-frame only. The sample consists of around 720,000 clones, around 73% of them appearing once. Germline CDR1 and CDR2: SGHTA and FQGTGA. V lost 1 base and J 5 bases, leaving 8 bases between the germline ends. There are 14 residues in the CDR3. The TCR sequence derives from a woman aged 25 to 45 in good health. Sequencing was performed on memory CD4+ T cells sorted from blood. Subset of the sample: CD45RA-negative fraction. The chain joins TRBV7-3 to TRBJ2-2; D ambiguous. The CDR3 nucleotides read TGTGCCAGCAGCTTAAATGTCCCGACCGGGGAGCTGTTTTTT. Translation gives CASSLNVPTGELFF.